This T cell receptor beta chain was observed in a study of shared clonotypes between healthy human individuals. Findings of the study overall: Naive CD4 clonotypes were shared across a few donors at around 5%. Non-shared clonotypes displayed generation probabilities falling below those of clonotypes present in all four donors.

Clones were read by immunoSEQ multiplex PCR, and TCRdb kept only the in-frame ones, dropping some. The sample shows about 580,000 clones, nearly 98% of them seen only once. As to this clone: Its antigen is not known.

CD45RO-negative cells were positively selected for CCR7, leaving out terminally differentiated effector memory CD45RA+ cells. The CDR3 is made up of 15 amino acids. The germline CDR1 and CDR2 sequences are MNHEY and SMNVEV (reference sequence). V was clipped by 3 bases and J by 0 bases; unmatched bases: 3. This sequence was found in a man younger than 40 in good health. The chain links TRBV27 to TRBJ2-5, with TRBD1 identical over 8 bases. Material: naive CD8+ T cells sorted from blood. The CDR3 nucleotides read TGTGCCAGCAGTTTTTGGACAGGGTACCAAGAGACCCAGTACTTC. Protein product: CASSFWTGYQETQYF.